The rows below give T cell receptor beta chains drawn from one sample of a study of siplizumab effects on memory and regulatory T cells. Repertoires were generated with immunoSEQ multiplex PCR, while TCRdb's copy carries only in-frame clones and drops some. The sample yields about 50,000 clones, roughly 87% seen once. Sequencing was done on a sample of naive CD8+ T cells sorted from blood. Source of these receptors: a human donor in good health. The CDR3 runs from the conserved cysteine through the conserved F or W. D genes are given only for firm matches. Clone size is given for some rows only: seen once, a few or many times, or a class if the clone is expanded.

>TRBV4-1|-|-|TRBJ2-7
TGCGCCAGCAGCCAACAGGGCGCCTACGAGCAGTACTTC
CASSQQGAYEQYF
>TRBV10-3|TRBD2|-|TRBJ2-2
TGTGCCATCAGTGATCCCGGGACTAGCGGGAGATCGTACACCGGGGAGCTGTTTTTT
CAISDPGTSGRSYTGELFF
>TRBV7-9|TRBD1|few|TRBJ2-7
TGTGCCAGCAGCTTAGGACAGGGAGTGTTCGAGCAGTACTTC
CASSLGQGVFEQYF
>TRBV7-9|-|-|TRBJ2-1
TGTGCCAGCAGCCTTGGGGCCGTCTACAATGAGCAGTTCTTC
CASSLGAVYNEQFF
>TRBV7-9|-|-|TRBJ1-1
TGTGCCAGCAGCTTAGACGTCTCCTGGGCTGAAGCTTTCTTT
CASSLDVSWAEAFF
>TRBV2|-|-|TRBJ2-1
TGTGCCAGTAGTGGATTACAGCACCCCTACAATGAGCAGTTCTTC
CASSGLQHPYNEQFF
>TRBV29-1|-|-|TRBJ2-1
TGCAGCGTGGCCGAGGGAGCTAGTTTTGAATATGAGCAGTTCTTC
CSVAEGASFEYEQFF
>TRBV27|TRBD1|-|TRBJ2-3
TGTGCCAGCAGTTTCTTACAGGGGGGCACAGATACGCAGTATTTT
CASSFLQGGTDTQYF
>TRBV27|-|-|TRBJ2-3
TGTGCCAGCAGCTTTAGCACAGATACGCAGTATTTT
CASSFSTDTQYF
>TRBV7-6|-|-|TRBJ1-1
TGTGCCAGCAGCCCTTGGACGGGCCTGAACACTGAAGCTTTCTTT
CASSPWTGLNTEAFF
>TRBV6-6|-|-|TRBJ1-6
TGTGCCAGCAGCCACAAGGGGCCGACGTATAATTCACCCCTCCACTTT
CASSHKGPTYNSPLHF
>TRBV27|-|-|TRBJ2-2
TGTGCCAGCAGTTTAGCCGGGGAGCTGTTTTTT
CASSLAGELFF
>TRBV4-1|-|-|TRBJ2-4
TGCGCCAGCAGCCAAGGACGAGTAGCCAAAAACATTCAGTACTTC
CASSQGRVAKNIQYF
>TRBV5-6|-|-|TRBJ2-7
TGTGCCAGCAGCATGATCATGGACTACGAGCAGTACTTC
CASSMIMDYEQYF
>TRBV6-5|-|-|TRBJ2-7
TGTGCCAGCAGTTACGGGACAACGGCCTCCTACGAGCAGTACTTC
CASSYGTTASYEQYF
>TRBV29-1|-|-|TRBJ2-7
TGCAGCGTTGGGGGAGGAGTCTCCTACGAGCAGTACTTC
CSVGGGVSYEQYF
>TRBV6-5|-|-|TRBJ2-7
TGTGCCAGCAGCCTCTATAGTCGTCATCCCGAGCAGTACTTC
CASSLYSRHPEQYF
>TRBV11-2|-|-|TRBJ1-4
TGTGCCAGCAGCTTAGGCCCCTATGCGATTGCCAATGAAAAACTGTTTTTT
CASSLGPYAIANEKLFF